The 24 T cell receptor beta chains listed next were all sequenced from one sample in a study of shared T cell receptors in the human thymus. The protocol was immunoSEQ multiplex PCR, while the TCRdb copy is restricted to in-frame clones and leaves out a portion. The table lists hundreds of thousands of clones, roughly 86% of them singletons. Another study also made use of these data, one on human thymus T cells.

Sequenced material: thymocytes. The receptors come from a boy in the first two years of life with a congenital heart defect.

This clone was seen a handful of times. V and J are TRBV9 and TRBJ2-5, with TRBD1 matching 11 bases. In germline, CDR1 is SGDLS, CDR2 YYNGEE. V was clipped by 5 bases and J by 0 bases; unmatched bases: 9. This CDR3 contains 17 residues. The CDR3 spells CASSGGTGGKNQETQYF. CDR3 sequence (DNA): TGTGCCAGCAGTGGAGGGACAGGGGGTAAAAACCAAGAGACCCAGTACTTC.

This chain links TRBV4-1 with TRBJ2-5; 8 bases line up with TRBD1. This CDR3 has 15 residues. CDR1 MGHRA and CDR2 YSYEKL come from the germline V gene. V dropped 2 bases and J dropped 4; count of bases not matched to a gene: 6. The chain's CDR3 is CASSQRGTGGETQYF. CDR3 nucleotide sequence: TGCGCCAGCAGCCAAAGGGGCACAGGGGGAGAGACCCAGTACTTC.

The DNA for the CDR3 is TGTGCCAGCAGCTCACTAGCGGGAGCTGTTCCCTACGAGCAGTACTTC. It encodes CASSSLAGAVPYEQYF. The chain has TRBV7-6 and TRBJ2-7, with 11 bases lining up with TRBD2. Germline values: CDR1 SGHVS, CDR2 FNYEAQ. The CDR3 has 16 residues. The ends lost 4 bases at V and 2 bases at J; junction bases unmatched: 7.

The genes are TRBV28 and TRBJ1-1; D ambiguous. The CDR3 sequence is 11 residues long. The V gene's germline CDR1 is MDHEN and CDR2 SYDVKM. V lost 6 bases, J lost 1 base, and 3 bases lay in between. CDR3 sequence (DNA): TGTGCCAGCAGACAGAACACTGAAGCTTTCTTT. Residues: CASRQNTEAFF.

V and J are TRBV4-3 and TRBJ2-4; 7 positions match TRBD1. CDR3 size: 15 residues. CDR1 and CDR2 (germline): LGHNA, YSLEER. J was trimmed by 10 bases and V by 1 base; bases with no gene match: 10. The CDR3 DNA sequence: TGCGCCAGCAGCCAAGTTCGGGGACAGCCTTCTATTCAGTACTTC. Residues: CASSQVRGQPSIQYF.

This clone was counted a few times. The V call is TRBV4-3, the J call TRBJ1-4; no definite D call. V was cut by 1 base and J by 8 bases, with 11 bases left in between. The V gene's germline CDR1 is LGHNA and CDR2 YSLEER. The CDR3 length is 14 residues. Here the CDR3 reads CASSQGGSKEKLFF. In DNA, the CDR3 is TGCGCCAGCAGCCAAGGAGGTAGTAAGGAAAAACTGTTTTTT.

This rearrangement joins TRBV9 to TRBJ2-3; tentatively, D is TRBD1 (6 bases). The germline CDR1 and CDR2 sequences are SGDLS and YYNGEE. The CDR3 is made up of 16 amino acids. V was trimmed by 1 base and J by 1 base, leaving 13 bases between them. CDR3 loop: CASSVLGASRTDTQYF. CDR3 sequence (DNA): TGTGCCAGCAGCGTATTGGGGGCGAGTCGCACAGATACGCAGTATTTT.

J is TRBJ1-5 and V is TRBV4-1; D gene uncertain. With 1 base removed from V and 4 bases from J, the gap between germline ends came to 8 bases. The CDR3 runs to 14 residues. CDR1 MGHRA and CDR2 YSYEKL come from the germline V gene. The CDR3, as DNA: TGCGCCAGCAGCCAAGCGACGGGAAATCAGCCCCAGCATTTT. Its protein is CASSQATGNQPQHF.

V gene TRBV29-1 combines with J gene TRBJ2-1; TRBD2 matches at 13 bases. Germline-derived CDR1 and CDR2 are SQVTM and ANQGSEA. The CDR3 loop spans 13 amino acids. Unmatched junction bases numbered 5, after V lost 8 bases and J lost 7 bases. CDR3 DNA sequence: TGCAGCCGGACTAGCGGGAGATCGAATGAGCAGTTCTTC. This sequence encodes CSRTSGRSNEQFF.

CDR3 nucleotides: TGCGCCAGCAGCGTTGCGGACGGGGACTCCTACGAGCAGTACTTC. Translated, it gives CASSVADGDSYEQYF. V gene TRBV5-1 combines with J gene TRBJ2-7; possible D gene TRBD2, 5 bases. Trimming shortened V by 4 bases and J by 0 bases, and 14 bases separated the two germline ends. Germline V gene sequence: CDR1 SGHRS, CDR2 YFSETQ. The CDR3 is 15 residues long.

This clone appeared a single time. J is TRBJ2-7 and V is TRBV28; D not certain. Germline loops: CDR1 MDHEN, CDR2 SYDVKM. Trimming took 6 bases from V and 1 from J, leaving 4 bases between them. The CDR3 length is 11 residues. The CDR3 spells CASSYSYEQYF. CDR3 nucleotides: TGTGCCAGCAGCTATTCCTACGAGCAGTACTTC.

The chain recombines TRBV5-1 with TRBJ2-7; D is possibly TRBD2 (5 bases). Trimming removed 5 bases from V and 3 bases from J, with 24 bases in between. CDR3 length: 17 amino acids. Germline CDR1 reads SGHRS; CDR2 reads YFSETQ. The CDR3 spells CASRWESMENRVYEQYF. The CDR3 coding sequence is TGCGCCAGCAGGTGGGAGTCAATGGAGAACAGAGTCTACGAGCAGTACTTC. The variable domain in full, with the rest retrieved from reference TRBV5-1 and TRBJ2-7, is KAGVTQTPRYLIKTRGQQVTLSCSPISGHRSVSWYQQTPGQGLQFLFEYFSETQRNKGNFPGRFSGRQFSNSRSEMNVSTLELGDSALYLCASRWESMENRVYEQYFGPGTRLTVT.

The rearrangement links TRBV13 to TRBJ1-1; TRBD1 is a possible D gene (5 bases). The CDR3 is made up of 17 amino acids. Germline V gives CDR1 PRHDT, CDR2 FYEKMQ (reference sequence). Trimming shortened V by 1 base and J by 2 bases, and 17 bases separated the two germline ends. In nucleotides, the CDR3 is TGTGCCAGCAGCTTAGCCCGGACAACAGGCAACAACACTGAAGCTTTCTTT. This translates into CASSLARTTGNNTEAFF.

The rearrangement joins TRBV19 to TRBJ2-7, with 8 nucleotides matching TRBD1. The CDR3 runs to 12 residues. Germline V CDR1 and CDR2: LNHDA, SQIVND (reference sequence). V lost 6 bases and J lost 3; bases outside the gene matches: 1. This CDR3 reads CASSTGGYEQYF. CDR3 coding DNA: TGTGCCAGTAGCACAGGGGGCTACGAGCAGTACTTC.

The CDR3 nucleotides read TGTGCCAGCAGCTTACGACAGCCTTACTACGAGCAGTACTTC. Translated, it gives CASSLRQPYYEQYF. The genes are TRBV11-2 and TRBJ2-7, with D perhaps matching TRBD1 (5 bases). CDR1 and CDR2 (germline): SGHAT, FQNNGV. The CDR3 spans 14 residues. With 2 bases removed from V and 3 bases from J, the gap between germline ends came to 11 bases.

The chain combines TRBV6-1 with TRBJ1-5; D unresolved. Germline CDR1 MNHNS, CDR2 SASEGT. V was shortened by 8 bases and J by 2 bases, with 10 bases between the two germline ends. This CDR3 has 13 residues. The CDR3 reads CASVRDGNQPQHF. CDR3 nucleotide sequence: TGTGCCAGCGTGCGGGATGGCAATCAGCCCCAGCATTTT.

The chain combines TRBV21-1 with TRBJ2-1; the D call TRBD2 from the table was never checked on the DNA. TRBV21-1 is a recognized pseudogene. CDR3 size: 14 residues. Written as DNA, the CDR3 is TGTGCCAGCAGCAAGGGCAGGGAGGACAATGAGCAGTTCTTC. This encodes CASSKGREDNEQFF.

This clone was counted once. The chain links TRBV11-2 to TRBJ1-6; a weak D match, TRBD1 (5 bases). Germline values: CDR1 SGHAT, CDR2 FQNNGV. CDR3 length equals 14 residues. Trimming shortened V by 1 base and J by 10 bases, and 11 bases separated the two germline ends. The CDR3 bases are TGTGCCAGCAGCTTAGGAGCAGGGCGCTCACCCCTCCACTTT. It codes for CASSLGAGRSPLHF.

The rearrangement links TRBV6-5 to TRBJ2-1, with D perhaps TRBD2 (7 bases). Trimming cost V 0 bases and J 9 bases, with 12 bases left between them. Per germline, CDR1 MNHEY and CDR2 SVGAGI. This CDR3 spans 14 amino acids. The CDR3 DNA reads TGTGCCAGCAGTTACTCGTTAGGGGGGGCTGAGCAGTTCTTC. Its translation is CASSYSLGGAEQFF.

The chain recombines TRBV14 with TRBJ1-1, with no clear D. The germline V gene encodes CDR1 SGHDN and CDR2 FVKESK. The CDR3 has 14 residues. V lost 0 bases and J lost 5, with 10 bases in between. The CDR3 protein is CASSQEPGLTEAFF. CDR3 DNA: TGTGCCAGCAGCCAAGAGCCGGGTTTGACTGAAGCTTTCTTT.

The chain has TRBV27 and TRBJ2-5; tentative D call: TRBD2 (6 bases). Germline-derived CDR1 and CDR2 are MNHEY and SMNVEV (reference sequence). The V end was cut by 6 bases, the J end by 5 bases, with 19 bases between. CDR3 length: 15 amino acids. The CDR3 region is CASSDRLDSMETQYF. The CDR3 DNA reads as TGTGCCAGCAGCGACAGACTAGATTCGATGGAGACCCAGTACTTC.

The V and J genes are TRBV27 and TRBJ2-1; the match to TRBD2 covers 13 bases. Germline V gene sequence: CDR1 MNHEY, CDR2 SMNVEV (reference sequence). This CDR3 is built from 17 residues. V shed 5 bases, J shed 7 bases, and the junction held 11 bases outside the gene matches. CDR3 residues: CASSLPLGLAGTNEQFF. Written as DNA, the CDR3 is TGTGCCAGCAGTCTACCCTTGGGACTAGCGGGGACTAATGAGCAGTTCTTC.

This clone has just a few counts. V usage is TRBV28 and J usage is TRBJ2-7; TRBD2 matches 9 bases. Trimming removed 2 bases from V and 0 bases from J; junction bases left unmatched: 5. Per germline, CDR1 MDHEN and CDR2 SYDVKM. CDR3 size: 16 residues. The CDR3 spells CASSLTSGPGSYEQYF. The CDR3 DNA follows: TGTGCCAGCAGTTTAACTAGCGGGCCCGGCTCCTACGAGCAGTACTTC.

The CDR3: CASSPRGSNNSPLHF. As DNA, the CDR3 is TGTGCCAGCAGCCCGCGGGGTTCCAATAATTCACCCCTCCACTTT. The chain carries TRBV7-9 and TRBJ1-6; D is undetermined. Trimming shortened V by 5 bases and J by 5 bases, and 13 bases separated the two germline ends. The CDR3 length is 15 residues. The V gene's germline CDR1 is SEHNR and CDR2 FQNEAQ (reference sequence).